This T cell receptor beta chain originates from a study of cytomegalovirus exposure and HLA in healthy donors. This PCR relied on a set of 60 Vbeta primers and 13 Jbeta primers. Here immunoSEQ multiplex PCR was the method, and the copy in TCRdb shows in-frame clones only, minus some. The sample carries about 180,000 clones, about 77% recorded once. Germline assignment: CDR1 MDHEN and CDR2 SYDVKM. V shed 4 bases and J shed 12 bases, with 19 bases lying between them. CDR3 length: 13 residues. The chain recombines TRBV28 with TRBJ2-7; tentative D call: TRBD1 (6 bases). This clonotype was sampled from a man between 60 and 70 years old in good health and CMV-seronegative. The sequenced sample was PBMCs. CDR3 sequence (DNA): TGTGCCAGCAGTTCGGACCCCCGGGACATTACGTACTTC. Protein: CASSSDPRDITYF.